These T cell receptor beta chains were read from a single sample in a study of blood T cell repertoires in COVID-19. Measured with immunoSEQ multiplex PCR; TCRdb has only the in-frame clones, and not every one. The sample yields approximately 190,000 clones, roughly four fifths seen once. The sequencing sample was made of peripheral blood. These receptors were obtained from a woman in her forties with acute or convalescent COVID-19. The CDR3 runs from the conserved cysteine through the conserved F or W. The D gene is left open where the match is weak. Not all rows give a size; the values are once, few, many and, for expanded clones, a class.

j_gene	v_gene	abundance	d_gene	CDR3nt	CDR3aa
TRBJ1-1	TRBV28	.	.	TGTGCCAGCAGTCTCAATACTTGGGGAGTAATAAGTTTGAACACTGAAGCTTTCTTT	CASSLNTWGVISLNTEAFF
TRBJ1-3	TRBV5-4	once	.	TGTGCCAGCAGCTTGGCCGCGGCAGCCGGAAACACCATATATTTT	CASSLAAAAGNTIYF
TRBJ2-5	TRBV5-1	.	TRBD2	TGCGCCAGCAGCCCGGGAGGGAGGGAGACCCAGTACTTC	CASSPGGRETQYF
TRBJ2-7	TRBV28	.	TRBD1	TGTGCCAGCAGCTACAATCAACAGGGGGGACGGTACTTC	CASSYNQQGGRYF
TRBJ2-5	TRBV5-8	.	TRBD2	TGTGCCAGCCGAACTAGCGGGATGGGTTTCACCAAGGGGACCCAGTACTTC	CASRTSGMGFTKGTQYF
TRBJ2-3	TRBV27	.	TRBD2	TGTGCCAGCAAGGAACTAGCGGGAGAAGAGGATACGCAGTATTTT	CASKELAGEEDTQYF
TRBJ1-2	TRBV7-8	.	TRBD1	TGTGCCAGCAGCTTATGGACAGGCTCCTATGGCTACACCTTC	CASSLWTGSYGYTF
TRBJ1-5	TRBV6-6	.	.	TGTGCCAGCAGTGGGCAGGGGCAATATAGCAATCAGCCCCAGCATTTT	CASSGQGQYSNQPQHF
TRBJ1-1	TRBV28	.	TRBD1	TGTGCCAGCAGTTTCCCCCGGGACAGCACTGAAGCTTTCTTT	CASSFPRDSTEAFF
TRBJ2-1	TRBV10-2	once	TRBD2	TGCGCCAGCAGTCGGACTAGCGGAAGAGGGTCCTACAATGAGCAGTTCTTC	CASSRTSGRGSYNEQFF
TRBJ2-3	TRBV28	.	TRBD1	TGTGCCAGCAGTTCAGGACAGGACAACACAGATACGCAGTATTTT	CASSSGQDNTDTQYF
TRBJ1-3	TRBV3-1/TRBV3-2	.	.	TGTGCCAGCAGCCCATATATTAGTACGCTTGACTCTGGAAACACCATATATTTT	CASSPYISTLDSGNTIYF
TRBJ1-5	TRBV7-8	once	.	TGTGCCAGCAGCTGCCACCAGGGCCCCAATCAGCCCCAGCATTTT	CASSCHQGPNQPQHF
TRBJ1-2	TRBV2	.	TRBD1	TGTGCCAGACAGGGGAACTATGGCTACACCTTC	CARQGNYGYTF
TRBJ2-1	TRBV6-4	.	.	TGTGCCAGCAGTGACTCGCCGGTCGGTGAGCAGTTCTTC	CASSDSPVGEQFF
TRBJ1-5	TRBV28	.	TRBD1	TGTGCCAGCAGACCTGGACAGGGGCGACAGCCCCAGCATTTT	CASRPGQGRQPQHF
TRBJ2-7	TRBV4-1	.	TRBD1	TGCGCCAGCAGCCAAGGGGCCCCGGGACAGGGGATGTACGAGCAGTACTTC	CASSQGAPGQGMYEQYF
TRBJ2-7	TRBV28	.	TRBD2	TGTGCCAGCAGCTCCGACTCAGGGCTAGCGGGTGTCTCCTACGAGCAGTACTTC	CASSSDSGLAGVSYEQYF
TRBJ1-6	TRBV2	.	TRBD1	TGTGCCAGCAGGGGAGGACAGGGAGATTCACCCCTCCACTTT	CASRGGQGDSPLHF
TRBJ1-4	TRBV27	.	.	TGTGCCAGCAGTCCAGGGAGGGAAAAACTGTTTTTT	CASSPGREKLFF
TRBJ2-1	TRBV5-7	.	.	TGTGCCAGCAGCTCAAAGGGCGGGATAGAGCAGTTCTTC	CASSSKGGIEQFF
TRBJ2-5	TRBV19	.	TRBD2	TGTGCCAGTAGTTATCGGACTAGCGGGGGAGTGGAGACCCAGTACTTC	CASSYRTSGGVETQYF
TRBJ2-4	TRBV11-2	once	TRBD2	TGTGCCAGCAGCTTACTAGCGGGGTTAGCCAAAAACATTCAGTACTTC	CASSLLAGLAKNIQYF
TRBJ2-6	TRBV24-1	.	.	TGTGCCACCAGTGCCGCGGACTCTGGGGCCAACGTCCTGACTTTC	CATSAADSGANVLTF
TRBJ1-5	TRBV7-9	.	TRBD1	TGTGCCAGCAGCGGGACAGAAGGTCATCAGCCCCAGCATTTT	CASSGTEGHQPQHF
TRBJ2-1	TRBV6-4	few	TRBD2	TGTGCCAGCAGTGACGGCCTGGGGGGGGATGAGCAGTTCTTC	CASSDGLGGDEQFF
TRBJ2-3	TRBV19	.	TRBD1	TGTGCCAGTATCGACAGGGGGCGAAGCACAGATACGCAGTATTTT	CASIDRGRSTDTQYF
TRBJ2-7	TRBV28	once	TRBD2	TGTGCCAGCAGCCTGAGCGGGAGTGGAGACGAGCAGTACTTC	CASSLSGSGDEQYF
TRBJ1-3	TRBV4-2	.	TRBD1	TGTGCCAGCAGCCAAGGGACAGGGGTGTCTGGAAACACCATATATTTT	CASSQGTGVSGNTIYF
TRBJ1-2	TRBV30	once	.	TGTGCCTGGAGTGTTACCCTGGAGGGCTACACCTTC	CAWSVTLEGYTF
TRBJ1-3	TRBV24-1	.	.	TGTGCCACCACGCGGGCCCTCTCTGGAAACACCATATATTTT	CATTRALSGNTIYF
TRBJ1-1	TRBV28	.	.	TGTGCCAGCAGTTTATCCCCTTGGGGGCCCTCCACTGAAGCTTTCTTT	CASSLSPWGPSTEAFF
TRBJ2-2	TRBV18	.	.	TGTGCCAGCTCCCCCCAGGATCTTAACACCGGGGAGCTGTTTTTT	CASSPQDLNTGELFF
TRBJ1-2	TRBV7-9	.	TRBD1	TGTGCCAGCAGCTCGGTGGTTGGACAGGGGGCGAGAAACTATGGCTACACCTTC	CASSSVVGQGARNYGYTF
TRBJ2-1	TRBV11-2	few	TRBD2	TGTGCCAGCAGCGGGACACTAGCGGGGGGCAAGAGCTCCTACAATGAGCAGTTCTTC	CASSGTLAGGKSSYNEQFF